The 22 T cell receptor beta chains below were found in one sample sequenced in a study of siplizumab effects on memory and regulatory T cells (dated by TCRdb to about 2019). The method behind the library was the immunoSEQ multiplex PCR assay. This immuneACCESS table, as held by TCRdb, lists in-frame sequences with V and J called but not all clones. Of the missing ones, under half trace to an unresolved V gene in checked studies; the others have no known cause. The sample table holds approximately 40,000 clones, of which 89% were seen once. The ten most abundant clones make up under 0.3% of the sample. What was sequenced was naive CD4+ T cells sorted from blood. What the cell subset or site label conveys for this sample: unstimulated naive T cells. The receptors shown here come from a human donor in good health.

This clone was recorded a few times. The chain uses TRBV19 and TRBJ1-1; a weak D match, TRBD1 (6 bases). The V gene lost 5 bases and the J gene lost 1 base, with 14 bases spanning the gap. The CDR3 is 15 residues long. Looked up from germline, CDR1 is LNHDA and CDR2 is SQIVND (reference sequence). This chain's CDR3 is CASSLQGLGNTEAFF. CDR3 in DNA: TGTGCCAGTAGTTTACAGGGACTGGGGAACACTGAAGCTTTCTTT.

V is TRBV6-6 and J is TRBJ2-1; 7 bases are shared with TRBD2. The CDR3 runs to 16 residues. V lost 0 bases, J lost 5 bases, and 7 bases stayed unmatched. Germline CDR1 MNHNY, CDR2 SVGAGI (reference sequence). In DNA, the CDR3 is TGTGCCAGCAGTTACTCATTAGCGGGCCAGAACAATGAGCAGTTCTTC. Residues: CASSYSLAGQNNEQFF.

The V gene is TRBV5-1, the J gene TRBJ2-5; 8 nucleotides align to TRBD1. The CDR3 loop spans 15 amino acids. CDR1 is SGHRS, CDR2 YFSETQ, per germline. V was pared by 3 bases and J by 1 base, with 5 bases of the junction left unmatched. CDR3 sequence: CASSWGTGPQETQYF. The CDR3 DNA follows: TGCGCCAGCAGCTGGGGGACAGGCCCCCAAGAGACCCAGTACTTC.

The chain uses TRBV5-4 and TRBJ1-1; D is unclear. CDR1 and CDR2 (germline): SGHNT, YYREEE (reference sequence). The V gene lost 1 base and the J gene lost 2 bases, with 3 bases spanning the gap. The CDR3 covers 12 residues. The CDR3 coding sequence is TGTGCCAGCAGCTTGAGAAACACTGAAGCTTTCTTT. This codes for CASSLRNTEAFF.

V and J are TRBV19 and TRBJ1-5; D is unresolved. Trimming left V 9 bases short and J 1 base short, with 19 bases between. There are 16 residues in the CDR3. Germline loops: CDR1 LNHDA, CDR2 SQIVND (reference sequence). The CDR3 is CASQSGRLGSNQPQHF. The CDR3 DNA reads TGTGCCAGCCAATCTGGGAGGTTGGGGAGCAATCAGCCCCAGCATTTT. The full variable domain, its missing parts supplied by reference TRBV19 and TRBJ1-5, is DGGITQSPKYLFRKEGQNVTLSCEQNLNHDAMYWYRQDPGQGLRLIYYSQIVNDFQKGDIAEGYSVSREKKESFPLTVTSAQKNPTAFYLCASQSGRLGSNQPQHFGDGTRLSIL.

The chain recombines TRBV2 with TRBJ2-2; D gene uncertain. The germline V gene has CDR1 SNHLY and CDR2 FYNNEI. The CDR3 is 14 amino acids. V was cut by 2 bases and J by 5 bases, with 9 bases left in between. The CDR3 coding sequence is TGTGCCAGCAGTGAATTATGGGGAACCGGGGAGCTGTTTTTT. It codes for CASSELWGTGELFF.

Here the CDR3 DNA reads TGTGCCACCAGCAGAGATCCCCGGGGCAGGGGAGACAATCAGCCCCAGCATTTT. Residues: CATSRDPRGRGDNQPQHF. The chain joins TRBV15 to TRBJ1-5; D is perhaps TRBD1 (6 bases). The length of the CDR3 is 18 residues. The germline V and J ends were trimmed by 0 bases and 3 bases, with 18 bases remaining between them. Looked up from germline, CDR1 is LNHNV and CDR2 is YYDKDF (reference sequence).

J is TRBJ2-7 and V is TRBV27; D not resolved. From germline, CDR1 is MNHEY and CDR2 SMNVEV (reference sequence). The CDR3 runs to 15 residues. The germline V and J ends were trimmed by 5 bases and 3 bases, with 17 bases remaining between them. The CDR3 protein is CASSPRILVGYEQYF. The DNA for the CDR3 is TGTGCCAGCAGTCCCCGGATTCTTGTAGGCTACGAGCAGTACTTC.

The V call is TRBV4-1, the J call TRBJ1-5; D might be TRBD1 (6 bases). The CDR3 runs 17 residues. Per germline, CDR1 MGHRA and CDR2 YSYEKL. V was trimmed by 3 bases and J by 0 bases, leaving 15 bases between them. CDR3 DNA: TGCGCCAGCAGCCATTGGTGGGGGCAGAATAGCAATCAGCCCCAGCATTTT. Residues: CASSHWWGQNSNQPQHF.

The chain combines TRBV18 with TRBJ2-7, with TRBD1 matching 10 bases. The V and J ends lost 0 bases and 2 bases, in that order; junction bases with no gene match: 4. The CDR3 has 16 residues. CDR1 and CDR2 from the germline V gene are KGHSH and LQKENI. CDR3 in DNA: TGTGCCAGCTCACCACCGGGACAGGGGATCGCCTACGAGCAGTACTTC. This translates into CASSPPGQGIAYEQYF.

This clone was counted once. The V call is TRBV4-1, the J call TRBJ1-2; a weak D match, TRBD1 (6 bases). V lost 3 bases to trimming and J lost 0 bases, with 20 bases between them. Germline lookup yields CDR1 MGHRA and CDR2 YSYEKL. The CDR3 spans 18 residues. CDR3 protein: CASSQGRTGQRTNYGYTF. The CDR3 DNA is TGCGCCAGCAGCCAGGGTCGGACCGGACAGCGAACTAACTATGGCTACACCTTC.

This chain joins TRBV28 and TRBJ1-1, with D possibly matching TRBD1 (6 bases). CDR3 size: 15 residues. Trimming pared 6 bases from V and 4 bases from J, leaving 18 bases between. Germline CDR1 and CDR2: MDHEN and SYDVKM. CDR3 region: CASSPRGRVGTEAFF. The CDR3 bases are TGTGCCAGCAGCCCCAGGGGAAGGGTGGGCACTGAAGCTTTCTTT.

In this sample, this clone turned up once. The chain recombines TRBV6-5 with TRBJ1-4; maybe TRBD1 (5 bases). The CDR3 has 12 residues. The germline V gene has CDR1 MNHEY and CDR2 SVGAGI. The ends were cut back, 7 bases at V and 4 bases at J, with 7 bases in the middle. The CDR3 nucleotides are TGTGCCAGCAAAGACAGTAATGAAAAACTGTTTTTT. The encoded protein is CASKDSNEKLFF.

This rearrangement joins TRBV18 to TRBJ2-3; 10 bases map to TRBD2. With V trimmed by 3 bases and J by 3 bases, 3 bases remained unmatched. Looked up from germline, CDR1 is KGHSH and CDR2 is LQKENI. The CDR3 contains 15 residues. CDR3 bases: TGTGCCAGCTCACCGCTAGCGGGGGATACAGATACGCAGTATTTT. The encoded protein is CASSPLAGDTDTQYF.

The chain couples TRBV11-2 to TRBJ2-1; D tentatively reads TRBD1 or TRBD2 (5 bases each). V lost 0 bases and J lost 4, with 7 bases in between. The CDR3 extends over 14 amino acids. Germline CDR1 and CDR2: SGHAT and FQNNGV. Here the CDR3 reads CASSLDWGYNEQFF. The CDR3 bases are TGTGCCAGCAGCTTAGATTGGGGGTACAATGAGCAGTTCTTC. The full variable domain, with the rest looked up from reference TRBV11-2 and TRBJ2-1, is EAGVAQSPRYKIIEKRQSVAFWCNPISGHATLYWYQQILGQGPKLLIQFQNNGVVDDSQLPKDRFSAERLKGVDSTLKIQPAKLEDSAVYLCASSLDWGYNEQFFGPGTRLTVL.

The chain couples TRBV7-9 to TRBJ2-7, with D possibly TRBD1 on 5 matching bases. The length of the CDR3 is 14 residues. Trimming left V 5 bases short and J 6 bases short, with 17 bases between. Per the germline V gene, CDR1 is SEHNR and CDR2 is FQNEAQ (reference sequence). DNA of the CDR3: TGTGCCAGCAGCCCCCCCCCGATAGGGGCCGAGCAGTACTTC. Translating it yields CASSPPPIGAEQYF.

This rearrangement joins TRBV9 to TRBJ1-1, with a tentative D call TRBD1 (5 bases). The CDR3 covers 12 residues. In germline, CDR1 is SGDLS, CDR2 YYNGEE. Trimming removed 5 bases from V and 2 bases from J, with 7 bases in between. The CDR3 region is CASSRGNTEAFF. CDR3 in DNA: TGTGCCAGCAGTAGGGGAAACACTGAAGCTTTCTTT.

V usage is TRBV5-4 and J usage is TRBJ2-1, with 7 bases fitting TRBD2. After removal of 4 bases from V and 9 bases from J, the junction contained 7 bases not matched to a gene. This CDR3 spans 13 amino acids. The germline V gene has CDR1 SGHNT and CDR2 YYREEE (reference sequence). The CDR3 spells CASSTRLAGEQFF. The CDR3 DNA sequence: TGTGCCAGCAGCACAAGACTAGCTGGTGAGCAGTTCTTC.

This clone has more than one count but fewer than ten. The V and J genes are TRBV19 and TRBJ2-5; D is tentatively TRBD1 or TRBD2 (6 bases each). The CDR3 extends over 13 amino acids. Trimming left V 5 bases short and J 4 bases short, with 11 bases between. In germline, CDR1 is LNHDA, CDR2 SQIVND (reference sequence). The CDR3 here is CASSPSGAETQYF. The DNA for the CDR3 is TGTGCCAGTAGTCCATCGGGGGCAGAGACCCAGTACTTC.

The chain employs TRBV4-1 and TRBJ2-4, with D possibly matching TRBD1 (6 bases). This CDR3 is built from 15 residues. Between the trimmed V and J ends, which lost 2 bases and 0 bases, there was a span of 8 bases. The germline V gene encodes CDR1 MGHRA and CDR2 YSYEKL. The CDR3 DNA follows: TGCGCCAGCAGCCAAACAGGGATAGCCAAAAACATTCAGTACTTC. It is translated as CASSQTGIAKNIQYF.

The J gene is TRBJ2-7, the V gene TRBV5-1; D not certain. Trimming removed 0 bases from V and 1 base from J, with 11 bases in between. This CDR3 is built from 15 residues. CDR1 and CDR2 from the germline V gene are SGHRS and YFSETQ. Here the CDR3 reads CASSLEQAKSYEQYF. The CDR3 nucleotides read TGCGCCAGCAGCTTGGAACAAGCAAAATCCTACGAGCAGTACTTC.

CDR3 coding DNA: TGCGCCAGCAGCTTGGCCAACTGGGATGGCGGTCACACCTTC. Translating gives CASSLANWDGGHTF. V is TRBV5-1 and J is TRBJ1-2; D is uncertain. The CDR3 length is 14 residues. V lost 0 bases and J 12 bases, leaving 18 bases between the germline ends. Germline V gives CDR1 SGHRS, CDR2 YFSETQ. Together with reference TRBV5-1 and TRBJ1-2, the CDR3 gives the full variable domain: KAGVTQTPRYLIKTRGQQVTLSCSPISGHRSVSWYQQTPGQGLQFLFEYFSETQRNKGNFPGRFSGRQFSNSRSEMNVSTLELGDSALYLCASSLANWDGGHTFGSGTRLTVV.